The 7 T cell receptor beta chains given below trace back to one sample, sequenced in a study of T-cell reconstitution after alpha-beta-depleted transplantation in children. It was with unique molecular identifiers that the TCRbeta library was prepared. TCRdb reprocessed the PCR reads via MiXCR and lists one record per CDR3 protein. Of some 280,000 distinct CDR3 sequences in the sample, 9.9% were seen once. Sample: PBMCs from the stem cell graft donor, taken from the stem cell graft. The receptors stem from a human donor who donated a stem cell graft to a child with SCID.

In this sample, this clonotype turned up a few times. The chain couples TRBV13 to TRBJ2-2; D is unclear. CDR1 and CDR2 from the germline V gene are PRHDT and FYEKMQ (reference sequence). The V end was cut by 1 base, the J end by 6 bases, with 6 bases between. This CDR3 is built from 13 residues. This chain's CDR3 is CASSLDRAGELFF. The CDR3 region has the DNA TGTGCCAGCAGCTTAGATAGGGCCGGGGAGCTGTTTTTT.

This clonotype turned up a few times. The chain carries TRBV5-1 and TRBJ1-1; D unresolved. Germline V CDR1 and CDR2: SGHRS, YFSETQ. This CDR3 has 14 residues. The ends were cut back, 0 bases at V and 3 bases at J, with 9 bases in the middle. The CDR3 bases are TGCGCCAGCAGCTTGGATCCGGGAGACACTGAAGCTTTCTTT. This codes for CASSLDPGDTEAFF.

This clonotype occurred many times. The gene calls are TRBV3-1 and TRBJ1-3; 7 bases map to TRBD1. Germline-derived CDR1 and CDR2 are LGHDT and YNNKEL (reference sequence). V gave up 3 bases and J gave up 3 bases; unmatched junction bases: 5. The CDR3 has 15 amino acids. This CDR3 reads CASSHEGAGGNTIYF. For the CDR3, the DNA is TGTGCCAGCAGCCACGAGGGGGCTGGTGGAAACACCATATATTTT.

There are a few counts of this clonotype. This chain joins TRBV12-3 or TRBV12-4 and TRBJ2-2; D perhaps matches TRBD1 (5 bases). The V and J ends lost 5 bases and 10 bases respectively, with 8 bases between them. The CDR3 has 11 amino acids. The CDR3 is CASSRGAELFF. The CDR3 bases are TGTGCCAGCAGTAGGGGCGCGGAGCTGTTTTTT.

The chain uses TRBV7-9 and TRBJ1-3; no firm D call. The V and J ends lost 5 bases and 4 bases respectively, with 15 bases between them. The CDR3 has 15 residues. CDR1 and CDR2 from the germline V gene are SEHNR and FQNEAQ (reference sequence). CDR3 sequence reads: CASSPLGMSGNTIYF. The CDR3 DNA reads TGTGCCAGCAGCCCACTGGGGATGTCCGGAAACACCATATATTTT.

The chain joins TRBV12-3 or TRBV12-4 to TRBJ2-7, with a possible D match to TRBD2 (6 bases). The CDR3 is 13 residues long. The V end lost 6 bases, the J end lost 6 bases, and 15 bases lay between the germline ends. For the CDR3, the DNA is TGTGCCAGCAGGTTGGGAGGTAACAGCGAGCAGTACTTC. This encodes CASRLGGNSEQYF.

The J gene is TRBJ1-6, the V gene TRBV12-3 or TRBV12-4; 10 positions agree with TRBD1. The CDR3 runs 16 residues. Unmatched junction bases numbered 9, after V lost 6 bases and J lost 7 bases. The CDR3 reads CASRPEMDRGNSPLHF. The CDR3 nucleotides are TGTGCCAGCAGACCGGAGATGGACAGGGGGAATTCACCCCTCCACTTT.